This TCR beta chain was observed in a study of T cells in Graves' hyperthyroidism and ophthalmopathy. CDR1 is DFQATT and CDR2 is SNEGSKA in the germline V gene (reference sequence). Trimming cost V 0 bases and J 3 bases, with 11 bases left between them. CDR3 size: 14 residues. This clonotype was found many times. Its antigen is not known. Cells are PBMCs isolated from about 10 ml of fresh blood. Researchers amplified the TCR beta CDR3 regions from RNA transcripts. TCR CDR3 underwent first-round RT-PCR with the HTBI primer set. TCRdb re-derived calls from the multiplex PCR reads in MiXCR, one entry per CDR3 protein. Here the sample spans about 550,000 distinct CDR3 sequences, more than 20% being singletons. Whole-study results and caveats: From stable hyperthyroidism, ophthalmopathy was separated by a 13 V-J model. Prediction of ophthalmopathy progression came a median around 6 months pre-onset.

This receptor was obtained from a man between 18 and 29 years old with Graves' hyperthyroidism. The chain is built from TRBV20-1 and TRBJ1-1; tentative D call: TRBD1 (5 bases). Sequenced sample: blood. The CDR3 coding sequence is TGCAGTGCTAGAGATTTGACAGAATACACTGAAGCTTTCTTT. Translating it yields CSARDLTEYTEAFF.